This is a list of T cell receptor beta chains from one sample in a study of T-cell memory formation after mild COVID-19. TCRdb recomputed calls from the 5' RACE reads with MiXCR, one row per CDR3 protein. The sample shows 410,000 or so distinct CDR3 sequences, about 25% of them seen only once. The sample taken for sequencing was PBMCs or a T cell subset sorted from them (not recorded which). All receptors derive from an adult woman who had mild COVID-19 (a few samples of this study predate the infection). Cell type and time point are not known. CDR3s include the opening cysteine and the closing phenylalanine or tryptophan. The D gene is left open where the match is weak. Rows may omit the clone size; those that give it use once, few, many or a size class.

v_gene	abundance	d_gene	j_gene	CDR3aa	CDR3nt
TRBV5-6	-	TRBD2	TRBJ2-7	CASSSDPGGREQYF	TGTGCCAGCAGCTCGGACCCGGGGGGACGCGAGCAGTACTTC
TRBV20-1	few	TRBD2	TRBJ2-3	CSARGGLAGIRDTQYF	TGCAGTGCTAGAGGGGGACTAGCGGGGATCCGGGATACGCAGTATTTT
TRBV5-1	-	TRBD2	TRBJ2-7	CASSWGLAGEFSSYEQYF	TGCGCCAGCAGCTGGGGACTAGCGGGAGAATTCAGCTCCTACGAGCAGTACTTC
TRBV15	-	-	TRBJ1-4	CATSRREKLFF	TGTGCCACCAGCAGAAGGGAGAAACTGTTTTTT
TRBV5-1	few	-	TRBJ2-4	CASRWQGPKNIQYF	TGCGCCAGCAGATGGCAGGGGCCCAAAAACATTCAGTACTTC
TRBV12-3/TRBV12-4	-	-	TRBJ2-1	CASTQTPDLTPNEQFF	TGTGCCAGCACCCAGACTCCGGACCTAACCCCCAATGAGCAGTTCTTC
TRBV7-9	-	TRBD2	TRBJ2-7	CASSGSGRVRPYEQYF	TGTGCCAGCAGCGGTAGCGGGAGAGTCAGACCCTACGAGCAGTACTTC
TRBV4-2	few	-	TRBJ2-5	CASSQDRTAQETQYF	TGTGCCAGCAGCCAAGATCGGACAGCTCAAGAGACCCAGTACTTC
TRBV6-4	many	-	TRBJ2-1	CASSRGAIDEQFF	TGTGCCAGCAGTAGAGGGGCGATCGATGAGCAGTTCTTC
TRBV12-3/TRBV12-4	-	-	TRBJ2-1	CASSPFRIHEQFF	TGTGCCAGCAGCCCATTCCGAATCCATGAGCAGTTCTTC
TRBV12-3/TRBV12-4	-	-	TRBJ1-2	CASSNAIKTRGYTF	TGTGCCAGCAGTAATGCTATTAAAACGAGGGGCTACACCTTC
TRBV18	-	-	TRBJ1-6	CASSPPGRAIDSPLHF	TGTGCCAGCTCACCACCGGGGCGTGCAATTGATTCACCCCTCCACTTT
TRBV20-1	few	-	TRBJ2-4	CSAPDGAFQYF	TGCAGTGCTCCGGACGGGGCATTTCAGTACTTC
TRBV27	-	TRBD1	TRBJ2-2	CASRLLTGYTGELFF	TGTGCCAGCAGACTCCTGACAGGGTATACCGGGGAGCTGTTTTTT
TRBV7-6	many	-	TRBJ1-6	CASSAVEGSGSPLHF	TGTGCCAGCAGCGCTGTGGAGGGGTCGGGGTCACCCCTCCACTTT
TRBV24-1	few	TRBD2	TRBJ2-3	CATSDNRLAGGTDTQYF	TGTGCCACCAGTGACAACAGACTAGCGGGAGGTACAGATACGCAGTATTTT
TRBV14	-	TRBD2	TRBJ2-3	CASSQSLLIGGGADTQYF	TGTGCCAGCAGCCAATCTCTTTTAATCGGCGGGGGGGCGGATACGCAGTATTTT
TRBV20-1	-	-	TRBJ1-1	CSARESGGTEAFF	TGCAGTGCCAGAGAGAGCGGGGGGACTGAAGCTTTCTTT
TRBV6-5	-	-	TRBJ1-2	CASSRQARNGYTF	TGTGCCAGCTCAAGACAGGCAAGGAATGGCTACACCTTC
TRBV7-2	-	-	TRBJ2-2	CASSSTSRLMVTAELFF	TGTGCCAGCAGCTCCACTAGCCGATTGATGGTAACCGCGGAGCTGTTTTTT
TRBV7-3	many	-	TRBJ2-1	CASSLNYYNEQFF	TGTGCCAGCAGCCTCAACTACTACAATGAGCAGTTCTTC
TRBV7-2	few	-	TRBJ1-5	CASSRLDGGNQPQHF	TGTGCCAGCAGCCGCCTCGACGGGGGCAATCAGCCCCAGCATTTT
TRBV5-1	few	TRBD1	TRBJ2-7	CASSFSQGISYEQYF	TGCGCCAGCAGCTTCTCACAGGGGATCTCCTACGAGCAGTACTTC
TRBV12-3/TRBV12-4	few	-	TRBJ1-2	CASSSPLPGDYGYTF	TGTGCCAGCAGTTCCCCCTTACCAGGGGACTATGGCTACACCTTC
TRBV5-5	-	TRBD1	TRBJ1-2	CASRATGTGGRSYGYTF	TGTGCCAGCAGAGCGACCGGGACAGGGGGCAGAAGTTATGGCTACACCTTC
TRBV18	-	TRBD1	TRBJ1-1	CASSPSTGSGTEAFF	TGTGCCAGCTCACCCTCGACAGGGTCAGGCACTGAAGCTTTCTTT
TRBV27	few	TRBD2	TRBJ2-1	CASSFLSGLSYNEQFF	TGTGCCAGCAGTTTCCTTAGCGGGCTCTCCTACAATGAGCAGTTCTTC